A single sample is the source of the 4 T cell receptor beta chains below, sequenced in a study of T cells in localized non-small cell lung cancer. Produced via immunoSEQ multiplex PCR; TCRdb's table is partial and in-frame only. The top ten clones hold roughly 7% of a sample with about 41,000 clones, about 85% of them seen once. The starting material was peripheral blood, obtained before any cancer treatment. The receptors shown here come from a woman between 18 and 50 years old with stage III lung adenocarcinoma.

The chain combines TRBV4-1 with TRBJ1-1; the match to TRBD1 covers 8 bases. The junction had 11 bases not matched to a gene; V was cut back by 4 bases and J by 1 base. CDR1 MGHRA and CDR2 YSYEKL come from the germline V gene. The CDR3 consists of 17 residues. In DNA form, the CDR3 reads TGCGCCAGCAGCCCCCGGGACAGGAAACGGGGGAACACTGAAGCTTTCTTT. It translates to CASSPRDRKRGNTEAFF.

The chain recombines TRBV7-2 with TRBJ2-2; D might be TRBD1 or TRBD2, each matching 6 bases. V dropped 5 bases and J dropped 4 bases, with 20 bases sitting between them. The germline V gene has CDR1 SGHTA and CDR2 FQGNSA. The CDR3 spans 17 residues. The CDR3: CASSPLLRGRGTGELFF. The CDR3 DNA reads as TGTGCCAGCAGCCCCCTTCTTCGGGGGCGAGGCACCGGGGAGCTGTTTTTT.

The V call is TRBV18, the J call TRBJ1-4; D is ambiguous. The CDR3 runs 15 residues. Trimming shortened V by 3 bases and J by 8 bases, and 16 bases separated the two germline ends. CDR1 is KGHSH, CDR2 LQKENI, per germline. CDR3 sequence reads: CASSPESSLAEKLFF. The CDR3 DNA reads as TGTGCCAGCTCACCGGAGAGTTCGCTCGCGGAAAAACTGTTTTTT.

This sequence joins TRBV6-1 and TRBJ1-4; D may be TRBD1 (5 bases). V gave up 2 bases and J gave up 3 bases, with 13 bases separating them. The CDR3 spans 16 residues. The germline CDR1 and CDR2 sequences are MNHNS and SASEGT. The CDR3 bases are TGTGCCAGCAGTGAATTTGGTAGGGGAGCTAATGAAAAACTGTTTTTT. Translated, it gives CASSEFGRGANEKLFF.